The 19 T cell receptor beta chains reported below all come from one sample, sequenced in a study of blood T cells in healthy people across ages (dated by TCRdb to the mid-2010s). The protocol used for the library was 5' RACE. Reads for this sample came from an Illumina HiSeq 2500. The second PCR ran for about 6 to 11 cycles and used a J-beta primer mix along with a sample-barcoded 5' primer. TCRdb redid the processing of the public reads, applying fastp at Q25 and MiXCR, and retained in-frame beta chains. Identical CDR3 protein sequences are pooled into one entry, listed with their most common genes and DNA. The sample table shows 800,000 to 950,000 distinct CDR3 sequences, and roughly 29% are seen once. In total, the top ten clones hold 10% to 13% of the sample. The same sample was also used in a study of T cells of mothers and their children.

The sequenced material came from blood. The receptor source for this set is a woman aged 40 to 55 in good health.

The chain links TRBV28 to TRBJ2-4; 13 nucleotides agree with TRBD2. Germline assignment: CDR1 MDHEN and CDR2 SYDVKM. V dropped 6 bases and J dropped 6; count of bases not matched to a gene: 11. This CDR3 contains 17 residues. CDR3 loop: CASSPLLAGGPGNIQYF. The CDR3, as DNA: TGTGCCAGCAGCCCCCTACTAGCGGGGGGGCCTGGAAACATTCAGTACTTC. The complete variable domain, with remaining parts taken from reference TRBV28 and TRBJ2-4, reads DVKVTQSSRYLVKRTGEKVFLECVQDMDHENMFWYRQDPGLGLRLIYFSYDVKMKEKGDIPEGYSVSREKKERFSLILESASTNQTSMYLCASSPLLAGGPGNIQYFGAGTRLSVL.

There are many counts of this clonotype. The CDR3 DNA reads as TGTGCCAGCAGCAAAGAGGCCTCTGGGGCCAACGTCCTGACTTTC. It encodes CASSKEASGANVLTF. This chain uses TRBV21-1 with TRBJ2-6. TRBV21-1 is tagged as a pseudogene. The CDR3 totals 15 residues.

Remarks on this clonotype: One junction end disagrees with the germline gene, perhaps due to a read error. The CDR3 protein is CNARDLEGLDSYNEQFF. The CDR3 DNA sequence: TGCAATGCTAGAGATCTCGAGGGACTCGACTCCTACAATGAGCAGTTCTTC. The rearrangement joins TRBV20-1 to TRBJ2-1, with D perhaps matching TRBD2 (6 bases). Germline V gene data show CDR1 as DFQATT and CDR2 as SNEGSKA (reference sequence). There are 17 residues in the CDR3.

The J gene is TRBJ1-6, the V gene TRBV3-1; D is possibly TRBD1 (6 bases). The CDR3 spans 16 residues. CDR1 LGHDT and CDR2 YNNKEL come from the germline V gene (reference sequence). The ends were cut back, 3 bases at V and 7 bases at J, with 16 bases in the middle. The CDR3 DNA reads as TGTGCCAGCAGCCAGGCGTCCGGGACACTAAATTCACCCCTCCACTTT. The encoded protein is CASSQASGTLNSPLHF.

The chain joins TRBV28 to TRBJ2-4, with 9 bases lining up with TRBD1. Germline-derived CDR1 and CDR2 are MDHEN and SYDVKM. J lost 0 bases, V lost 6 bases, and 18 bases had no gene match. This CDR3 has 20 residues. For the CDR3, the DNA is TGTGCCAGCAGGCCCTCCGGGACAGGGATCTTGATATTAGCCAAAAACATTCAGTACTTC. It codes for CASRPSGTGILILAKNIQYF.

Concerning this clonotype itself: One junction end disagrees with the germline gene, perhaps due to a read error. The chain links TRBV7-9 to TRBJ1-1, with a possible D match to TRBD1 (5 bases). The V gene's germline CDR1 is SEHNR and CDR2 FQNEAQ (reference sequence). This CDR3 spans 15 amino acids. Written as DNA, the CDR3 is TGTGCCGGCAGCTTAGCGAACATAAAGGGGACTGAAGCTTTCTTT. Its translation is CAGSLANIKGTEAFF.

About this clonotype: A read error may explain this, as a much larger clone is one base away. This chain joins TRBV4-3 and TRBJ2-1; the match to TRBD2 covers 9 bases. CDR1 and CDR2 (germline): LGHNA, YSLEER. There are 16 residues in the CDR3. V shed 4 bases and J 8 bases; nucleotides not matched to a gene: 12. In DNA, the CDR3 is TGCGCCAGCAGCCGGGCTGGGAGCGGGGGGACCCATGAGCAGTTCTTC. Its protein is CASSRAGSGGTHEQFF.

At least ten counts were recorded for this clonotype. The rearrangement uses TRBV5-6 and TRBJ2-2; D call uncertain. Germline V lookup: CDR1 SGHDT, CDR2 YYEEEE. CDR3 length: 17 residues. Between the trimmed V and J ends, which lost 3 bases and 0 bases, there was a span of 15 bases. The CDR3 reads CASSSLVAAANTGELFF. The CDR3 DNA reads TGTGCCAGCAGCTCGCTGGTGGCGGCTGCGAACACCGGGGAGCTGTTTTTT.

The chain couples TRBV5-1 to TRBJ1-3, with D maybe TRBD1 (5 bases). Germline V CDR1 and CDR2: SGHRS, YFSETQ. This CDR3 is built from 18 residues. V lost 0 bases and J lost 1, with 17 bases in between. The CDR3 spells CASSLGRGQTASGNTIYF. Here the CDR3 DNA reads TGCGCCAGCAGCTTGGGTCGGGGTCAGACAGCGTCTGGAAACACCATATATTTT.

V gene TRBV13 combines with J gene TRBJ2-6; D possibly corresponds to TRBD1 (6 bases). V gave up 0 bases and J gave up 0 bases, with 15 bases separating them. The CDR3 contains 19 residues. Germline V gene data show CDR1 as PRHDT and CDR2 as FYEKMQ (reference sequence). The CDR3 here is CASSLGEQGYGSGANVLTF. CDR3 nucleotide sequence: TGTGCCAGCAGCTTAGGTGAACAGGGCTACGGCTCTGGGGCCAACGTCCTGACTTTC.

This clonotype was counted only a few times. The chain couples TRBV7-2 to TRBJ2-7; D ambiguous. This CDR3 spans 13 amino acids. V was clipped by 3 bases and J by 5 bases, with 11 bases between them. Germline V CDR1 and CDR2: SGHTA, FQGNSA. The CDR3 here is CASSFFGRNEQYF. CDR3 nucleotide sequence: TGTGCCAGCAGCTTTTTCGGAAGAAACGAGCAGTACTTC.

This clonotype was seen more than once but under ten times. The rearrangement links TRBV27 to TRBJ2-5; perhaps TRBD2 as D (6 bases). The CDR3 runs to 15 residues. Trimming removed 3 bases from V and 1 base from J, with 12 bases in between. CDR1 is MNHEY and CDR2 is SMNVEV in the germline V gene (reference sequence). The CDR3 DNA is TGTGCCAGCAGTTTCCTGGGAGGCACCCAAGAGACCCAGTACTTC. Translation: CASSFLGGTQETQYF.

This clonotype was seen only a few times. The V gene is TRBV10-3, the J gene TRBJ1-2; the D gene is possibly TRBD1 (6 bases). From germline, CDR1 is ENHRY and CDR2 SYGVKD. This CDR3 contains 15 residues. Trimming pared 0 bases from V and 8 bases from J, leaving 16 bases between. CDR3 loop: CAISESSQQGRGYTF. DNA of the CDR3: TGTGCCATCAGTGAGTCGAGTCAACAGGGTCGCGGCTACACCTTC.

The rearrangement joins TRBV7-9 to TRBJ2-2; TRBD2 is a possible D gene (6 bases). The CDR3 spans 14 residues. Trimming took 2 bases from V and 5 from J, leaving 9 bases between them. CDR1 is SEHNR, CDR2 FQNEAQ, per germline (reference sequence). The CDR3 spells CASSLNGGTGELFF. The CDR3 DNA reads as TGTGCCAGCAGCTTAAATGGGGGGACCGGGGAGCTGTTTTTT.

This clonotype was found a few times. This chain connects TRBV7-2 to TRBJ1-2; TRBD1 might be the D (5 bases). Trimming cost V 6 bases and J 4 bases, with 15 bases left between them. This CDR3 spans 14 amino acids. CDR1 and CDR2 from the germline V gene are SGHTA and FQGNSA. This CDR3 reads CASRPQGPPYGYTF. In nucleotides, the CDR3 is TGTGCCAGCAGACCCCAGGGCCCTCCCTATGGCTACACCTTC.

The chain carries TRBV3-1 and TRBJ2-7, with no clear D. This CDR3 comprises 12 residues. Trimming took 1 base from V and 3 from J, leaving 4 bases between them. Per germline, CDR1 LGHDT and CDR2 YNNKEL (reference sequence). The DNA for the CDR3 is TGTGCCAGCAGCCAAGTCGACTACGAGCAGTACTTC. This gives the protein CASSQVDYEQYF.

This clonotype was found many times. CDR3 nucleotide sequence: TGCAGTGCTAGAGTTCCAGGGTCTGCGTACTTC. It translates to CSARVPGSAYF. The chain is built from TRBV20-1 and TRBJ2-7; TRBD1 is a possible D gene (5 bases). This CDR3 spans 11 amino acids. The germline CDR1 and CDR2 sequences are DFQATT and SNEGSKA (reference sequence). Trimming took off 1 base at V and 12 bases at J, with 13 bases between the two ends.

This clonotype has just a few counts. The gene calls are TRBV28 and TRBJ2-3; D unclear. The germline V and J ends were trimmed by 9 bases and 2 bases, with 18 bases remaining between them. Germline CDR1 is MDHEN and CDR2 is SYDVKM. The CDR3 runs 15 residues. The CDR3 here is CASSTWQQLTDTQYF. The CDR3 DNA sequence: TGTGCCAGTAGCACGTGGCAGCAGCTCACAGATACGCAGTATTTT.

This clonotype showed up many times. This sequence joins TRBV20-1 and TRBJ2-5, with D perhaps TRBD1 or TRBD2 (5 bases each). CDR1 and CDR2 from the germline V gene are DFQATT and SNEGSKA (reference sequence). This CDR3 contains 14 residues. V was cut by 6 bases and J by 4 bases, with 18 bases left in between. DNA for the CDR3: TGCAGTGCCACAGCAGGGACGGTTGCAGAGACCCAGTACTTC. This sequence encodes CSATAGTVAETQYF.